This T cell receptor (beta chain) was sequenced during a study of identical twins. Germline CDR1 LNHDA, CDR2 SQIVND (reference sequence). The CDR3 has 14 amino acids. V was pared by 4 bases and J by 6 bases, with 14 bases between. One entry per CDR3 protein, called by TCRdb with MiXCR from the 5' RACE reads. The sample shows a few hundred thousand distinct CDR3 sequences, around 8.8% of them seen only once. In this sample, this clonotype turned up many times. This same sample was also part of a study on yellow fever vaccine responses in identical twins.

Sequencing was carried out using memory (CD45RO+) T cells sorted from blood. The chain employs TRBV19 and TRBJ2-3; D might be TRBD1 (5 bases). This receptor was identified in a woman aged 18-30 years in good health. CDR3 loop: CASSKPWGADTQYF. CDR3 coding DNA: TGTGCCAGTAGTAAGCCCTGGGGCGCGGATACGCAGTATTTT.